Described below is a single T cell receptor (beta chain) sequence and its context. The data belong to a study of T cell responses to AZD1222 COVID-19 vaccine. Using immunoSEQ multiplex PCR, the repertoire was profiled, and TCRdb retains in-frame clones only, with some absent. This sample has about 140,000 clones, with 85% to 95% found just once. CDR1 and CDR2 from the germline V gene are SGHTS and YDEGEE. Deletions cut 0 bases from V and 3 bases from J, with 9 bases between. This CDR3 region has 14 residues. The sequencing here drew on peripheral blood, taken 28 days after the second AZD1222 dose. The V and J genes are TRBV5-8 and TRBJ1-2; D perhaps matches TRBD1 (6 bases). This receptor was taken from an adult who received the AZD1222 COVID-19 vaccine. The CDR3 loop is CASSLAGADYGYTF. The CDR3 region has the DNA TGTGCCAGCAGCTTGGCGGGGGCAGACTATGGCTACACCTTC.